This is a list of T cell receptor beta chains from one sample in a study. MiXCR, applied by TCRdb to the RT-PCR reads, yields one record per CDR3 protein. Among around 700,000 distinct CDR3 sequences, 14% were seen once, and the ten largest hold 3% to 4.5%. Sequences were obtained from memory CD4+ T cells from blood. Every receptor here comes from a female donor in good health, serving as a healthy control. Each CDR3 is given with its conserved first and last residue. A D gene is named only where the DNA matches it firmly. Not all rows give a size; the values are once, few, many and, for expanded clones, a class.

CDR3 DNA	CDR3 protein	CDR3 length	V gene	J gene	D gene	clone size
TGCAGTGCTAGAGATGATGGCGAGGGAGTCCCCTACGAGCAGTACTTC	CSARDDGEGVPYEQYF	16	TRBV20-1	TRBJ2-7	.	.
TGTGCTAGCAGCCCTGGGACTAGCGGGAGGAATGAGCAGTTCTTC	CASSPGTSGRNEQFF	15	TRBV18	TRBJ2-1	TRBD2	many
TGCGCCAGCAGCAAGGACAGGGGGCAAGCTGGAAACACCATATATTTT	CASSKDRGQAGNTIYF	16	TRBV5-1	TRBJ1-3	TRBD1	few
TGCAGTGCTAGAGAACCGGGACAGGGTCTGGCGGATACGCAGTATTTT	CSAREPGQGLADTQYF	16	TRBV20-1	TRBJ2-3	TRBD1	.
TGCAGTGCTGTACATCCCGGGACGGACACTGAAGCTTTCTTT	CSAVHPGTDTEAFF	14	TRBV20-1	TRBJ1-1	.	.
TGTGCCAGCAGTTCCCAGGACAGGGGCCACGAGCAGTACTTC	CASSSQDRGHEQYF	14	TRBV27	TRBJ2-7	TRBD1	.
TGCAGCGTTGAAGAGAACGTCGGTGAGCAGTTCTTC	CSVEENVGEQFF	12	TRBV29-1	TRBJ2-1	.	many
TGTGCCAGCAGTCTAGAGCTAGGGGGCCCCTACGAGCAGTACTTC	CASSLELGGPYEQYF	15	TRBV6-5	TRBJ2-7	TRBD1	.
TGTGCCAGCAGTTTGGACAGCGGCATAGGTAGTACAGATACGCAGTATTTT	CASSLDSGIGSTDTQYF	17	TRBV28	TRBJ2-3	.	few
TGTGCCAGCAGCCAGGGGATATACGAGCAGTACTTC	CASSQGIYEQYF	12	TRBV7-9	TRBJ2-7	.	few
TGTGCCACCCAAGGGGGCACGGGAGGCTACACCTTC	CATQGGTGGYTF	12	TRBV12-3/TRBV12-4	TRBJ1-2	TRBD1	.
TGTGCCAGCAGTACCGCCGGGGGGACCACTTACTTGGCTTTCTTT	CASSTAGGTTYLAFF	15	TRBV5-5	TRBJ1-1	.	.
TGTGCCTCCTGGGGTGGGGCTAGCAATCAGCCCCAGCATTTT	CASWGGASNQPQHF	14	TRBV10-3	TRBJ1-5	.	.
TGTGCCACCAGTGACCCGACAGGGGTGGGCAGCAATCAGCCCCAGCATTTT	CATSDPTGVGSNQPQHF	17	TRBV24-1	TRBJ1-5	TRBD1	.
TGCAGTGCTGCCTCCGGGGGGAAATCCTACAATGAGCAGTTCTTC	CSAASGGKSYNEQFF	15	TRBV20-1	TRBJ2-1	TRBD2	few
TGTGCCATCAGTGAGCTCCCTCCGGGCACTGAAGCTTTCTTT	CAISELPPGTEAFF	14	TRBV10-3	TRBJ1-1	.	few
TGCAGTGCTAGGCTGGGGGGAGCAAGGAACACTGAAGCTTTCTTT	CSARLGGARNTEAFF	15	TRBV20-1	TRBJ1-1	.	many
TGTGCCAGCAGTTCCGAGCTTTCGGGACTGTCGGCCTATGGCTACACCTTC	CASSSELSGLSAYGYTF	17	TRBV6-5	TRBJ1-2	.	few
TGTGCCAGCAACAGGGATAACCTTCCTCCCCTCCACTTT	CASNRDNLPPLHF	13	TRBV6-6	TRBJ1-6	.	.
TGTGCCAGCAGCTTGTTCATCCTAACCAACTTC	CASSLFILTNF	11	TRBV7-9	TRBJ2-5	.	.
TGTGCCAGCAGTCGCTACAGGGGGCAGGAGCAGTTCTTC	CASSRYRGQEQFF	13	TRBV6-5	TRBJ2-1	TRBD1	many